The rows below give T cell receptor beta chains drawn from one sample of a study of post-analysis software for immune sequencing data. TCRdb reprocessed the PCR reads with MiXCR, giving one entry per CDR3 protein. The repertoire holds 650,000 to 850,000 distinct CDR3 sequences, with around 42% as singletons. Sequenced: blood. These receptor sequences come from a girl aged 10 to 17 with multiple sclerosis. Both conserved end residues are part of each CDR3. Fields, in order: V gene, J gene, clone size, D gene, CDR3 protein, CDR3 DNA. The D gene is left open where the match is weak. Clone size is shown for a subset of rows, as once, few, many or a class of expanded clone.

v_call: TRBV4-3
j_call: TRBJ2-7
clone_size: .
d_call: .
cdr3_aa: CASSQDGKSSYEQYF
cdr3_nt: TGCGCCAGCAGCCAAGATGGAAAAAGCTCCTACGAGCAGTACTTC

v_call: TRBV12-3/TRBV12-4
j_call: TRBJ2-7
clone_size: few
d_call: .
cdr3_aa: CASNPPSSTYEQYF
cdr3_nt: TGTGCCAGCAATCCCCCAAGCAGCACTTACGAGCAGTACTTC

v_call: TRBV5-6
j_call: TRBJ2-7
clone_size: few
d_call: .
cdr3_aa: CASSSTLDSYEQYF
cdr3_nt: TGTGCCAGCAGCTCAACCCTGGACTCCTACGAGCAGTACTTC

v_call: TRBV5-1
j_call: TRBJ2-7
clone_size: .
d_call: .
cdr3_aa: CASSLGQPFPYEQHF
cdr3_nt: TGCGCCAGCAGCTTGGGGCAGCCATTCCCCTACGAGCAGCACTTC

v_call: TRBV20-1
j_call: TRBJ2-1
clone_size: .
d_call: .
cdr3_aa: CSASGLHRYNEQFF
cdr3_nt: TGCAGTGCCTCGGGGCTTCACCGCTACAATGAGCAGTTCTTC

v_call: TRBV7-2
j_call: TRBJ2-3
clone_size: once
d_call: .
cdr3_aa: CASSHVGTDTQYF
cdr3_nt: TGTGCCAGCAGCCACGTCGGCACAGATACGCAGTATTTT

v_call: TRBV7-9
j_call: TRBJ1-2
clone_size: few
d_call: TRBD1
cdr3_aa: CASSPQNTGANYGYTF
cdr3_nt: TGTGCCAGCAGCCCTCAGAACACAGGGGCTAACTATGGCTACACCTTC

v_call: TRBV9
j_call: TRBJ2-1
clone_size: .
d_call: TRBD2
cdr3_aa: CASSVVGGGTDEQFF
cdr3_nt: TGTGCCAGCAGCGTAGTCGGGGGAGGGACGGATGAGCAGTTCTTC

v_call: TRBV7-3
j_call: TRBJ2-1
clone_size: .
d_call: .
cdr3_aa: CASSWSAAYNEQFF
cdr3_nt: TGTGCCAGCAGCTGGTCAGCGGCTTACAATGAGCAGTTCTTC

v_call: TRBV20-1
j_call: TRBJ2-3
clone_size: .
d_call: TRBD2
cdr3_aa: CSARDQAGPYTQYF
cdr3_nt: TGCAGTGCTAGAGATCAAGCGGGGCCTTATACGCAGTATTTT

v_call: TRBV5-6
j_call: TRBJ2-3
clone_size: once
d_call: TRBD2
cdr3_aa: CASSHFPLELAGGGDTQYF
cdr3_nt: TGTGCCAGCAGTCACTTCCCTCTCGAACTAGCGGGAGGGGGAGATACGCAGTATTTT

v_call: TRBV27
j_call: TRBJ1-5
clone_size: .
d_call: .
cdr3_aa: CASSFGGGSNQPQHF
cdr3_nt: TGTGCCAGCAGTTTCGGGGGAGGCAGCAATCAGCCCCAGCATTTT

v_call: TRBV3-1
j_call: TRBJ2-2
clone_size: .
d_call: .
cdr3_aa: CASSQDRAGVYTGELFF
cdr3_nt: TGTGCCAGCAGCCAAGATAGGGCAGGGGTATACACCGGGGAGCTGTTTTTT

v_call: TRBV7-2
j_call: TRBJ2-3
clone_size: few
d_call: .
cdr3_aa: CASRPSGTDTQYF
cdr3_nt: TGTGCCAGCAGGCCTAGCGGCACAGATACGCAGTATTTT

v_call: TRBV6-6
j_call: TRBJ2-5
clone_size: few
d_call: TRBD1
cdr3_aa: CASSIQGYPETQYF
cdr3_nt: TGTGCCAGCAGTATACAGGGGTACCCAGAGACCCAGTACTTC

v_call: TRBV20-1
j_call: TRBJ2-1
clone_size: .
d_call: .
cdr3_aa: CSASPKGDALRYNEQFF
cdr3_nt: TGTAGTGCTAGCCCTAAGGGGGACGCTTTGAGATACAATGAGCAGTTCTTC

v_call: TRBV7-9
j_call: TRBJ2-7
clone_size: .
d_call: TRBD1
cdr3_aa: CASIGTAFTYEQYF
cdr3_nt: TGTGCCAGCATTGGGACAGCATTTACCTACGAGCAGTACTTC

v_call: TRBV3-1
j_call: TRBJ2-5
clone_size: .
d_call: TRBD1
cdr3_aa: CASSRRTGGQETQYF
cdr3_nt: TGTGCCAGCAGCCGTAGGACAGGGGGCCAAGAGACCCAGTACTTC

v_call: TRBV7-9
j_call: TRBJ2-1
clone_size: once
d_call: .
cdr3_aa: CASSSGGGKIYNEQFF
cdr3_nt: TGTGCCAGCAGCTCTGGGGGCGGGAAGATTTACAATGAGCAGTTCTTC

v_call: TRBV30
j_call: TRBJ1-2
clone_size: .
d_call: TRBD1
cdr3_aa: CAWSLDRGDYGYTF
cdr3_nt: TGTGCCTGGAGTCTGGACAGGGGAGACTATGGCTACACCTTC

v_call: TRBV7-2
j_call: TRBJ1-2
clone_size: .
d_call: .
cdr3_aa: CASSLDLRALDGYTF
cdr3_nt: TGTGCCAGCAGCTTAGATCTAAGGGCCCTCGATGGCTACACCTTC

v_call: TRBV27
j_call: TRBJ2-5
clone_size: .
d_call: .
cdr3_aa: CASKVARPQETQYF
cdr3_nt: TGTGCCAGCAAAGTGGCGAGGCCCCAAGAGACCCAGTACTTC

v_call: TRBV6-1
j_call: TRBJ2-3
clone_size: few
d_call: TRBD2
cdr3_aa: CASSEPGLAGRGGQYF
cdr3_nt: TGTGCCAGCAGTGAGCCGGGACTAGCGGGAAGGGGTGGGCAGTATTTT

v_call: TRBV20-1
j_call: TRBJ2-5
clone_size: .
d_call: TRBD2
cdr3_aa: CSAKTSGQETQYF
cdr3_nt: TGCAGTGCCAAGACTAGCGGCCAAGAGACCCAGTACTTC

v_call: TRBV19
j_call: TRBJ2-1
clone_size: .
d_call: .
cdr3_aa: CASSMAGLGGHYNEQFF
cdr3_nt: TGTGCCAGTAGTATGGCGGGCCTGGGGGGTCATTACAATGAGCAGTTCTTC

v_call: TRBV9
j_call: TRBJ2-1
clone_size: .
d_call: TRBD1
cdr3_aa: CASSVQGVYNEQFF
cdr3_nt: TGTGCCAGCAGCGTTCAGGGGGTTTACAATGAGCAGTTCTTC

v_call: TRBV7-9
j_call: TRBJ2-5
clone_size: few
d_call: TRBD2
cdr3_aa: CASSLVLADLQETQYF
cdr3_nt: TGTGCCAGCAGCTTGGTTCTAGCGGACCTCCAAGAGACCCAGTACTTC

v_call: TRBV7-6
j_call: TRBJ2-3
clone_size: .
d_call: .
cdr3_aa: CAGSLAWGSGTDTQYF
cdr3_nt: TGTGCCGGCAGCTTAGCGTGGGGGAGTGGCACAGATACGCAGTATTTT

v_call: TRBV28
j_call: TRBJ1-2
clone_size: few
d_call: .
cdr3_aa: CASNTMGRQGPPADYGYTF
cdr3_nt: TGTGCCAGCAACACAATGGGGCGGCAGGGACCTCCAGCTGACTATGGCTACACCTTC

v_call: TRBV7-9
j_call: TRBJ2-1
clone_size: .
d_call: .
cdr3_aa: CASSLSGNRDSEQFF
cdr3_nt: TGTGCCAGCAGCTTAAGTGGGAACAGGGATAGTGAGCAGTTCTTC

v_call: TRBV29-1
j_call: TRBJ2-5
clone_size: .
d_call: TRBD2
cdr3_aa: CSVEAPSGSETQYF
cdr3_nt: TGCAGCGTTGAGGCGCCTAGCGGGAGCGAGACCCAGTACTTC

v_call: TRBV7-3
j_call: TRBJ2-3
clone_size: .
d_call: TRBD2
cdr3_aa: CASSLTSGREQYF
cdr3_nt: TGTGCCAGCAGTTTAACTAGCGGGAGGGAGCAGTATTTT

v_call: TRBV21-1
j_call: TRBJ1-5
clone_size: few
d_call: .
cdr3_aa: CASSKIGQGEKNSNQPQHF
cdr3_nt: TGTGCCAGCAGCAAAATTGGACAGGGGGAAAAGAATAGCAATCAGCCCCAACATTTT

v_call: TRBV19
j_call: TRBJ2-1
clone_size: .
d_call: .
cdr3_aa: CASRDLSYNEQFF
cdr3_nt: TGTGCCAGTAGGGATCTCTCCTACAATGAGCAGTTCTTC

v_call: TRBV7-2
j_call: TRBJ2-1
clone_size: .
d_call: .
cdr3_aa: CASSFTPFYNEQFF
cdr3_nt: TGTGCCAGCAGCTTCACCCCGTTCTACAATGAGCAGTTCTTC

v_call: TRBV6-6
j_call: TRBJ2-7
clone_size: .
d_call: .
cdr3_aa: CASSRVFEQYF
cdr3_nt: TGTGCCAGCTCCCGGGTCTTCGAGCAGTACTTC

v_call: TRBV12-3/TRBV12-4
j_call: TRBJ1-5
clone_size: .
d_call: .
cdr3_aa: CASSRPDTNNQPQHF
cdr3_nt: TGTGCCAGCAGTCGCCCCGACACCAACAATCAGCCCCAGCATTTT

v_call: TRBV3-1
j_call: TRBJ2-4
clone_size: few
d_call: TRBD2
cdr3_aa: CASSLLAGGLMDKNIQYF
cdr3_nt: TGTGCCAGCAGCCTTCTAGCGGGAGGGTTAATGGACAAAAACATTCAGTACTTC

v_call: TRBV20-1
j_call: TRBJ1-5
clone_size: few
d_call: .
cdr3_aa: CSARVDSSNQPQHF
cdr3_nt: TGCAGTGCTAGGGTGGACAGTAGCAATCAGCCCCAGCATTTT

v_call: TRBV5-1
j_call: TRBJ1-1
clone_size: .
d_call: .
cdr3_aa: CASSLSTGIFTEAFF
cdr3_nt: TGCGCCAGCAGCTTGTCAACAGGGATATTCACTGAAGCTTTCTTT

v_call: TRBV25-1
j_call: TRBJ2-1
clone_size: few
d_call: TRBD2
cdr3_aa: CASSSGLAADEQFF
cdr3_nt: TGTGCCAGCAGTTCGGGACTAGCGGCTGATGAGCAGTTCTTC

v_call: TRBV20-1
j_call: TRBJ2-7
clone_size: few
d_call: TRBD1
cdr3_aa: CSASPGGTGTEQYF
cdr3_nt: TGCAGTGCTAGCCCTGGGGGGACAGGGACCGAGCAGTACTTC

v_call: TRBV7-3
j_call: TRBJ2-3
clone_size: many
d_call: .
cdr3_aa: CASSLAGDSTDTQYF
cdr3_nt: TGTGCCAGCAGCTTAGCGGGTGACAGCACAGATACGCAGTATTTT

v_call: TRBV5-1
j_call: TRBJ2-5
clone_size: .
d_call: .
cdr3_aa: CASIGGGGQETQYF
cdr3_nt: TGCGCCAGCATCGGAGGAGGGGGCCAAGAGACCCAGTACTTC

v_call: TRBV7-2
j_call: TRBJ1-4
clone_size: .
d_call: .
cdr3_aa: CASSLLRPGGSIGEKLFF
cdr3_nt: TGTGCCAGCAGCTTACTTCGTCCCGGGGGCTCTATAGGGGAAAAACTGTTTTTT

v_call: TRBV20-1
j_call: TRBJ1-5
clone_size: few
d_call: .
cdr3_aa: CSAREENQPQHF
cdr3_nt: TGCAGTGCTAGGGAAGAGAATCAGCCCCAGCATTTT

v_call: TRBV7-2
j_call: TRBJ2-3
clone_size: .
d_call: TRBD2
cdr3_aa: CASSQRTSGVRRDTQYF
cdr3_nt: TGTGCCAGCAGCCAGCGGACTAGCGGGGTCAGGAGGGATACGCAGTATTTT

v_call: TRBV7-2
j_call: TRBJ2-7
clone_size: many
d_call: TRBD2
cdr3_aa: CASSLEGGGAYEQYF
cdr3_nt: TGTGCCAGCAGCTTAGAGGGCGGGGGGGCCTACGAGCAGTACTTC